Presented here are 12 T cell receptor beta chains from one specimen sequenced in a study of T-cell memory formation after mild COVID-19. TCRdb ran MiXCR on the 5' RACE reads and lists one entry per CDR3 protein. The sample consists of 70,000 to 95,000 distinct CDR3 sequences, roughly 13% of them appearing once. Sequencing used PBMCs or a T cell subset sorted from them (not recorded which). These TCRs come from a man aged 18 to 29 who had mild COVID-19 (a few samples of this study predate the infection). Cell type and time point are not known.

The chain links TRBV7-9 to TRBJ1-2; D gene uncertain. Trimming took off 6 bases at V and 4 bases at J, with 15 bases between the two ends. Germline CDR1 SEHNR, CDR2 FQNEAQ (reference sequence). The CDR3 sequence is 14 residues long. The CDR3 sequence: CASSPPGKAYGYTF. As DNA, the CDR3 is TGTGCCAGCAGTCCTCCCGGGAAAGCCTATGGCTACACCTTC. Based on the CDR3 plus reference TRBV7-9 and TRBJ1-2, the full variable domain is DTGVSQNPRHKITKRGQNVTFRCDPISEHNRLYWYRQTLGQGPEFLTYFQNEAQLEKSRLLSDRFSAERPKGSFSTLEIQRTEQGDSAMYLCASSPPGKAYGYTFGSGTRLTVV.

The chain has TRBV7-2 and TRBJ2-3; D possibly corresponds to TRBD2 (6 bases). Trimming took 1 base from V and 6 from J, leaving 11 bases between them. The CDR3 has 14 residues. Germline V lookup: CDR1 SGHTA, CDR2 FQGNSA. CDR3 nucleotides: TGTGCCAGCAGCTTAGAGGCCCGGGGGGATACGCAGTATTTT. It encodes CASSLEARGDTQYF. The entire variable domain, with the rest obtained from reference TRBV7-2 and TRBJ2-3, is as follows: GAGVSQSPSNKVTEKGKDVELRCDPISGHTALYWYRQSLGQGLEFLIYFQGNSAPDKSGLPSDRFSAERTGGSVSTLTIQRTQQEDSAVYLCASSLEARGDTQYFGPGTRLTVL.

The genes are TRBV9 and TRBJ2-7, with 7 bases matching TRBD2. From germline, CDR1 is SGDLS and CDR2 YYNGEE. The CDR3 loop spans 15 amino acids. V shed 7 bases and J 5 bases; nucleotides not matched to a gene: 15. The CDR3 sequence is CASSRGEGITHEQYF. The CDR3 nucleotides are TGTGCCAGCTCTCGCGGGGAGGGGATAACCCACGAGCAGTACTTC.

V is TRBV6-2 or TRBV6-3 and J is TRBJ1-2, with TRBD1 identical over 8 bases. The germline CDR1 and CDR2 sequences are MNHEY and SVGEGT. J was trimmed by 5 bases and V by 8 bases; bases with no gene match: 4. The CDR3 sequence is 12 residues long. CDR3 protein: CASGRQGYGYTF. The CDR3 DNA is TGTGCCAGCGGGAGACAGGGGTATGGCTACACCTTC.

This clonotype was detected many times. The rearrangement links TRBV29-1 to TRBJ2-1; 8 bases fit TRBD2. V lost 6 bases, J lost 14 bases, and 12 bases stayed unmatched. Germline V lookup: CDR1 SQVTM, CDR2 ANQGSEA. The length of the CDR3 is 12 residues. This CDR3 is CSVDLRGAPEFF. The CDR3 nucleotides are TGCAGCGTCGATTTGCGGGGGGCCCCCGAGTTCTTC.

As DNA, the CDR3 is TGCAGTGCTAGAGACGAGACTAGCGGGATCATGAATACGCAGTATTTT. Amino acids: CSARDETSGIMNTQYF. This sequence joins TRBV20-1 and TRBJ2-3, with 11 bases fitting TRBD2. The ends lost 0 bases at V and 7 bases at J; junction bases unmatched: 9. There are 16 residues in the CDR3. Germline CDR1 is DFQATT and CDR2 is SNEGSKA (reference sequence).

The CDR3 loop is CSALGREGGQLGEQFF. CDR3 nucleotides: TGCAGCGCCCTCGGCAGGGAAGGAGGGCAATTGGGTGAGCAGTTCTTC. This sequence joins TRBV29-1 and TRBJ2-1; D is perhaps TRBD2 (6 bases). The CDR3 consists of 16 residues. The V gene lost 7 bases and the J gene lost 9 bases, with 28 bases spanning the gap. The germline CDR1 and CDR2 sequences are SQVTM and ANQGSEA.

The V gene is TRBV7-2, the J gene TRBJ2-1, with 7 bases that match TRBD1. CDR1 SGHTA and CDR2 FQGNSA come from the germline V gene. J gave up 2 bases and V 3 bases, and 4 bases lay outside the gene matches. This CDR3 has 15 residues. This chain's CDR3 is CASSFVGTAYNEQFF. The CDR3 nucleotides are TGTGCCAGCAGCTTTGTGGGGACAGCCTACAATGAGCAGTTCTTC.

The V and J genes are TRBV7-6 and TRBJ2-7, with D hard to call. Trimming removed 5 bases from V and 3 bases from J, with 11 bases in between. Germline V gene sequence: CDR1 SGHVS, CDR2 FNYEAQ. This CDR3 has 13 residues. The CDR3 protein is CASSPGFDYEQYF. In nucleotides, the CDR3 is TGTGCCAGCAGCCCTGGGTTTGACTACGAGCAGTACTTC.

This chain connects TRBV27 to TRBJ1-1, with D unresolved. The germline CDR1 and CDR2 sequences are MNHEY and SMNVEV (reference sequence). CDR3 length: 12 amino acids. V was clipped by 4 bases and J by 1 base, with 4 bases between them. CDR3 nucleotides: TGTGCCAGCAGTTCCCCGAACACTGAAGCTTTCTTT. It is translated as CASSSPNTEAFF.

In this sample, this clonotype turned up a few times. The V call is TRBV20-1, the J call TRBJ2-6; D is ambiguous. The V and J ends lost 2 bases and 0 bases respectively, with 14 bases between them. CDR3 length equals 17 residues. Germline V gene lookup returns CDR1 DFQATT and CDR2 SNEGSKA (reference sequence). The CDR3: CSARSRLGASGANVLTF. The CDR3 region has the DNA TGCAGTGCTAGATCTAGGTTGGGTGCCTCTGGGGCCAACGTCCTGACTTTC.

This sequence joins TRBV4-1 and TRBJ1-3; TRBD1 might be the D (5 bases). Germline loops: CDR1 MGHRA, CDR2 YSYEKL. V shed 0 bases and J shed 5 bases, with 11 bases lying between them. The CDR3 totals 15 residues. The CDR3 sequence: CASSQDGGFRNTIYF. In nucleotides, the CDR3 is TGCGCCAGCAGCCAAGATGGGGGGTTTAGAAACACCATATATTTT.